The source of this T cell receptor (beta chain) is a study of CD8 T cells in Susac syndrome. Random hexamers were used to reverse transcribe 0.5 to 1 ug of RNA. Amplification of TCR beta CDR3 across 54 Vbeta and 13 Jbeta was performed with immunoSEQ multiplex PCR. TCRdb recomputed calls from the immunoSEQ multiplex PCR reads with MiXCR, one row per CDR3 protein. Found here are about 110,000 distinct CDR3 sequences, 90% to 96% of them singletons; the top ten hold 0.096%. Study-wide results and caveats: As the study acknowledged, the number of individuals in its TCR sequencing and HLA analysis was relatively small.

This CDR3 has 13 amino acids. Germline CDR1 is LGHNA and CDR2 is YSLEER. V lost 4 bases, J lost 5 bases, and 11 bases lay in between. The study sequenced TCR beta in blood CD8+ and CD4+ T cells. It was healthy donors who served as the controls, matched for age and sex. Concerning this clonotype: The antigen is undetermined.

The rearrangement joins TRBV4-3 to TRBJ2-5, with D perhaps given as TRBD1 or TRBD2 (5 bases each). The specimen sequenced was CD4+ T cells from PBMCs. The clonotype originates from a human donor in good health. CDR3: CASSLRDGETQYF. The CDR3 region has the DNA TGCGCCAGCAGCCTCCGGGACGGGGAGACCCAGTACTTC.